This T cell receptor beta chain was found in a study of blood T cells in healthy people across ages. Study observations and caveats: A roughly linear age-dependent decrease characterized TCR beta diversity per million T cells.

As for this clonotype: Its antigen is undetermined.

CDR3 length equals 15 residues. The V gene's germline CDR1 is MNHEY and CDR2 SMNVEV (reference sequence). With 3 bases clipped from V and 9 bases from J, the junction kept 9 bases outside the gene matches. Primers used in a second PCR of roughly 7 to 12 cycles were a sample-barcoded 5' primer and a J-beta primer mix. Each CDR3 protein gets one entry after TCRdb re-called the 5' RACE reads with MiXCR. The data contain about 780,000 distinct CDR3 sequences, around 25% of them seen just once; the ten biggest clones take up approximately 2.9%. The data also belong to a second study, concerning T cells of mothers and their children. From that paper: Study donors consisted of three healthy Caucasian mothers and their six children. Over 8 million reads per mother and some 3 million per child were obtained. Nobody spotted any persistent microchimeric T cell clones.

The chain combines TRBV27 with TRBJ2-1, with TRBD2 matching 9 bases. The source material was blood. The origin of this receptor is a boy younger than 18 in good health. The CDR3 DNA follows: TGTGCCAGCAGTTTTGCCGGGACTAGCAACATTGAGCAGTTCTTC. This codes for CASSFAGTSNIEQFF.